The subject of this entry is one T cell receptor beta chain. A single count supports this clone. No cognate antigen has been identified for it. Base quality data are lacking; no much larger clone is found one base away. TCRbeta CDR3 regions were amplified from genomic DNA using the immunoSEQ Assay, a bias-controlled multiplex PCR. Regarding the original processing steps: The number of nucleated cells in each sample was estimated from the amplification of reference gene primers within the assay. Sequence reads were collapsed and filtered to measure the absolute abundance of every unique TCRbeta CDR3 rearrangement. For each sample, productive Simpson clonality was calculated as the square root of Simpson's diversity index over productive rearrangements. In its TCRdb copy, this immuneACCESS table keeps in-frame sequences only and misses some clones. Where compared with another copy, unresolved V genes explain less than half of these, and the others have no known cause. The V and J calls and clone size are taken from that table; D and trimming were inferred from the DNA. The sample includes about 140,000 clones, with 60% to 85% observed a single time. The ten largest make up under 6% of the sample.

These data come from a study of blood T cell repertoires in COVID-19 (TCRdb year 2020). Looking at the study overall: Samples covering the acute and convalescent phases of COVID-19 were provided by collaborators in the United States, Italy and Spain. The material from the prospective study consisted of cDNA or gDNA derived from T cells, B-cell-depleted T cells, or PBMCs. Deeply sampled blood TCRbeta repertoires from subjects exposed to, actively infected with, or recovered from COVID-19 were included in the dataset. The repertoires were made available in a free public database intended to serve as a resource for research on the immune response to SARS-CoV-2. Samples were obtained from the ongoing ImmuneRACE study (first 160 participants) and from 1,254 subjects provided by 6 global collaborators. Nearly every sample came with metadata listing a de-identified subject ID, COVID-19 status, age in years and sex. HLA class I and class II types, where available, came from metadata supplied by the sample provider rather than from assay-based typing.

The junction shows trimming of 5 bases on V and 4 bases on J, and the gene matches do not reach 7 bases of it. The CDR1 and CDR2 encoded by the germline V gene are MNHEY and SVGEGT. The CDR3 spans 16 residues, from the cysteine through the phenylalanine. This entry keeps only the CDR3 DNA: 48 bases, framed from base 1. Whole blood was collected in K2EDTA tubes by collaborating institutions according to the institutions' own protocols. For TCRbeta analysis, collaborators shipped samples in one of three forms: frozen whole blood, isolated PBMCs, or DNA extracted from either of those sample types. What the work shows at the level of the full study, not this receptor alone: Clinical and demographic metadata were provided uncurated, with the amount varying by source and participant.

The chain joins TRBV6-2 or TRBV6-3 to TRBJ2-2, and TRBD2 aligns with 10 junction nucleotides. Input material: peripheral blood. The sequence was collected from a woman older than 75 with active or convalescent COVID-19. The CDR3 protein: CASSHRTSGVTGELFF. In nucleotide form, the sequence is TGTGCCAGCAGTCACCGAACTAGCGGGGTCACCGGGGAGCTGTTTTTT.